This T cell receptor (beta chain) was found in a study of cytotoxic CD8 clonotypes in ibrutinib-treated CLL. Study overall: Investigators reported some 24 partial and 2 complete responses; after median roughly 65 months, roughly 15 patients remained remitted and approximately twelve progressed.

Assay used: immunoSEQ multiplex PCR; TCRdb lists only in-frame clones, some missing. The sample shows some 200,000 clones, approximately 70% of them seen only once. The sample in question was PBMCs, obtained after 12 months of ibrutinib treatment. The receptor was isolated from a human donor with chronic lymphocytic leukemia.

The CDR3, as DNA: TGTGCCAGCAGTGTAGACAGCCTTAATGAAAAACTGTTTTTT. Amino acids: CASSVDSLNEKLFF. V and J are TRBV6-1 and TRBJ1-4, with D possibly TRBD1 on 5 matching bases. The CDR3 loop spans 14 amino acids. The germline V gene encodes CDR1 MNHNS and CDR2 SASEGT. Trimming pared 4 bases from V and 4 bases from J, leaving 10 bases between.